This entry features one T cell receptor (beta chain) sequence. From RNA transcripts, TCR beta CDR3 regions were amplified. The HTBI primer set served for first-round RT-PCR of the TCR CDR3. TCRdb re-analysed the multiplex PCR reads in MiXCR, keeping a single row per CDR3 protein. The sample has roughly 640,000 distinct CDR3 sequences, around 16% seen once. The CDR3 is 19 residues long. Germline V CDR1 and CDR2: SGHKS, YYEKEE (reference sequence). With V trimmed by 2 bases and J by 2 bases, 13 bases remained unmatched. Clinical symptoms, serum thyroxine and TRAb, thyroid ultrasound and orbital computed tomography together formed the diagnostic basis. This entry comes from a study of T cells in Graves' hyperthyroidism and ophthalmopathy. Study summary: Peripheral blood was acquired at first diagnosis, ahead of any therapy whatsoever.

This receptor was identified in a woman aged 40 to 50 with Graves' ophthalmopathy. The rearrangement links TRBV5-5 to TRBJ2-1; 10 bases line up with TRBD2. The sequencing input was blood. DNA of the CDR3: TGTGCCAGCAGCTTACAACTAGCGGGGCAACCTGGGGCCTACAATGAGCAGTTCTTC. This translates into CASSLQLAGQPGAYNEQFF.